Each of the 31 T cell receptor beta chains below was sequenced from the same sample in a study of post-analysis software for immune sequencing data. Included in the TCR beta cDNA libraries were unique molecular identifiers. Using its own MiXCR run on the PCR reads, TCRdb lists one record per CDR3 protein. The sample lists roughly 540,000 distinct CDR3 sequences, about a third seen once, with approximately 5.4% in the top ten. No antigen has been assigned to these receptors. General study findings and limits: The five TRBV segments detected at higher frequency in patients than in controls included TRBV5-6, TRBV5-1 and TRBV20-1.

The sequenced sample consisted of blood. The receptor source for this set is a girl aged 2 to 17 with multiple sclerosis.

The chain links TRBV20-1 to TRBJ1-2, with D possibly matching TRBD1 (6 bases). Germline V gene lookup returns CDR1 DFQATT and CDR2 SNEGSKA (reference sequence). V lost 0 bases to trimming and J lost 6 bases, with 20 bases between them. The CDR3 runs 16 residues. This chain's CDR3 is CSARDPGQSPQNGYTF. CDR3 nucleotide sequence: TGCAGTGCTAGAGATCCCGGACAGAGTCCCCAGAATGGCTACACCTTC.

The V gene is TRBV10-1, the J gene TRBJ2-1; D remains unclear. Germline CDR1 and CDR2: WNHNN and SYGVQD (reference sequence). Trimming left V 0 bases short and J 0 bases short, with 12 bases between. The CDR3 sequence is 17 residues long. CDR3 residues: CASSESRRIRSYNEQFF. The CDR3 DNA follows: TGCGCCAGCAGTGAGTCTAGACGGATCCGCTCCTACAATGAGCAGTTCTTC.

This clonotype turned up a few times. This chain connects TRBV12-3 or TRBV12-4 to TRBJ1-2; D remains unclear. The CDR3 extends over 15 amino acids. V gave up 1 base and J gave up 0 bases, with 9 bases separating them. The chain's CDR3 is CASSLVGVANYGYTF. In nucleotides, the CDR3 is TGTGCCAGCAGTTTAGTTGGGGTAGCTAACTATGGCTACACCTTC.

This clonotype was observed a few times. V gene TRBV18 combines with J gene TRBJ1-5; D may be TRBD1 (5 bases). Germline CDR1 reads KGHSH; CDR2 reads LQKENI. The CDR3 extends over 13 amino acids. V dropped 3 bases and J dropped 8 bases, with 11 bases sitting between them. The CDR3 DNA sequence: TGTGCCAGCTCACCTGACAGTTGGAAGCCCCAGCATTTT. Protein sequence: CASSPDSWKPQHF.

For this clonotype: The junction does not match germline at one end; this may be a read error. The chain joins TRBV12-3 or TRBV12-4 to TRBJ2-5, with D perhaps given as TRBD1 or TRBD2 (5 bases each). The tail of the sequence fits TRBJ2-7 better, so the J call may be wrong. This CDR3 spans 13 amino acids. The CDR3 is CVSSKGPYDEQYF. The CDR3 nucleotides read TGTGTCAGCAGCAAGGGACCATACGACGAGCAGTACTTC.

In this sample, this clonotype turned up once. Relative to the germline gene, one junction end is altered; a read error may explain this. This chain joins TRBV11-2 and TRBJ2-4; perhaps D is TRBD1 or TRBD2 (6 bases each). CDR1 is SGHAT, CDR2 FQNNGV, per germline. The CDR3 totals 13 residues. The CDR3 protein is CASGLNREDEQYF. Written as DNA, the CDR3 is TGTGCCAGCGGCTTGAACAGGGAGGATGAGCAGTACTTC.

V and J are TRBV6-1 and TRBJ2-7, with 9 nucleotides matching TRBD2. There are 14 residues in the CDR3. Germline CDR1 and CDR2: MNHNS and SASEGT. Trimming took 10 bases from V and 4 from J; bases not matched to a gene: 11. CDR3 nucleotides: TGTGCCATTCGCTCCCTAGCGGGGAGATACGAGCAGTACTTC. It specifies CAIRSLAGRYEQYF.

The V gene is TRBV20-1, the J gene TRBJ2-6; D may be TRBD2 (5 bases). The CDR3 consists of 15 residues. Trimming shortened V by 3 bases and J by 0 bases, and 9 bases separated the two germline ends. Germline V gene data show CDR1 as DFQATT and CDR2 as SNEGSKA (reference sequence). The CDR3 reads CSARDFSSGANVLTF. Here the CDR3 DNA reads TGCAGTGCTAGGGACTTCAGCTCTGGGGCCAACGTCCTGACTTTC.

In its sample, this clonotype was seen a few times. The chain combines TRBV6-1 with TRBJ2-5, with 10 bases fitting TRBD1. This CDR3 has 17 residues. J gave up 4 bases and V 6 bases, and 14 bases lay outside the gene matches. Germline CDR1 is MNHNS and CDR2 is SASEGT. The chain's CDR3 is CASSQTPGTGAGETQYF. CDR3 sequence (DNA): TGTGCCAGCAGCCAAACTCCCGGGACAGGGGCGGGAGAGACCCAGTACTTC.

This clonotype has only a few counts. CDR3: CASTGGDSYNEKLFF. CDR3 coding DNA: TGTGCCAGCACCGGGGGGGACAGCTATAATGAAAAACTGTTTTTT. This chain joins TRBV9 and TRBJ1-4, with 7 bases that match TRBD1. Trimming took 6 bases from V and 4 from J; bases not matched to a gene: 9. Germline CDR1 SGDLS, CDR2 YYNGEE. The CDR3 extends over 15 amino acids.

The rearrangement links TRBV7-8 to TRBJ1-1; 8 nucleotides align to TRBD1. Per germline, CDR1 SGHVS and CDR2 FQNEAQ. Losses at the gene ends were 6 bases for V and 5 bases for J; bases not matched to a gene: 5. This CDR3 is built from 13 residues. Here the CDR3 reads CASRGQAGTEAFF. The CDR3 region has the DNA TGTGCCAGCAGGGGACAGGCGGGGACTGAAGCTTTCTTT.

The chain uses TRBV18 and TRBJ2-3; TRBD1 might be the D (5 bases). The V gene lost 3 bases and the J gene lost 6 bases, with 16 bases spanning the gap. The CDR3 covers 15 residues. Germline assignment: CDR1 KGHSH and CDR2 LQKENI. The DNA for the CDR3 is TGTGCCAGCTCACCGGGCAGGGCGGCCTGGGATACGCAGTATTTT. This sequence encodes CASSPGRAAWDTQYF.

This clonotype appeared many times. The chain is built from TRBV29-1 and TRBJ2-5; 7 nucleotides agree with TRBD1. This CDR3 region has 14 residues. Germline CDR1 SQVTM, CDR2 ANQGSEA. Unmatched junction bases numbered 8, after V lost 3 bases and J lost 4 bases. The CDR3 spells CSVDSKGAVETQYF. DNA for the CDR3: TGCAGCGTTGACTCTAAGGGGGCCGTAGAGACCCAGTACTTC.

This clonotype turned up a few times. This sequence joins TRBV29-1 and TRBJ2-5; D is unresolved. The CDR3 loop spans 15 amino acids. Trimming stripped 5 bases from V and 7 bases from J, with 23 bases between. Germline loops: CDR1 SQVTM, CDR2 ANQGSEA. DNA of the CDR3: TGCAGCGTTACCTCTGGCCTCGGAACCACCTCGACCCAGTACTTC. Translating gives CSVTSGLGTTSTQYF.

This clonotype has more than one count but fewer than ten. This chain uses TRBV29-1 with TRBJ2-6; TRBD1 or TRBD2 may be the D gene (6 bases each). The germline V and J ends were trimmed by 7 bases and 3 bases, with 16 bases remaining between them. The CDR3 runs to 15 residues. The V gene's germline CDR1 is SQVTM and CDR2 ANQGSEA. The CDR3 nucleotides read TGCAGCGCCAAACAGGGACTCTTTGGGGCCAACGTCCTGACTTTC. Its translation is CSAKQGLFGANVLTF.

For this clonotype: A much larger clone lies a single base off, so this may be a read error. This chain connects TRBV12-3 or TRBV12-4 to TRBJ2-5; D tentatively reads TRBD1 or TRBD2 (7 bases each). Trimming pared 6 bases from V and 3 bases from J, leaving 32 bases between. This CDR3 has 20 residues. The CDR3 region is CASSWEGIGGWDYLKETQYF. CDR3 sequence (DNA): TGTGCCAGCAGCTGGGAAGGGATAGGGGGCTGGGACTACCTTAAAGAGACCCAGTACTTC.

This clonotype was picked up one time. The chain uses TRBV20-1 and TRBJ1-2, with D unclear. CDR1 is DFQATT and CDR2 is SNEGSKA in the germline V gene (reference sequence). CDR3 length: 11 residues. With 6 bases removed from V and 8 bases from J, the gap between germline ends came to 13 bases. CDR3 region: CSASQNNGYTF. The CDR3 bases are TGCAGTGCCTCCCAAAATAACGGCTACACCTTC.

With respect to this clonotype: A much larger clone lies one base from this, so it may be a read error. CDR3 bases: TGTGCCAGCAGCCAAGGACCCGGGGAAGAGCAGTACGTC. It is translated as CASSQGPGEEQYV. The chain carries TRBV7-2 and TRBJ2-7, with D perhaps matching TRBD2 (5 bases). V was cut by 5 bases and J by 7 bases, with 15 bases left in between. Germline V gene sequence: CDR1 SGHTA, CDR2 FQGNSA. The CDR3 is made up of 13 amino acids.

This clonotype has just a few counts. The chain carries TRBV5-6 and TRBJ2-1, with D hard to call. Germline lookup yields CDR1 SGHDT and CDR2 YYEEEE. This CDR3 is 12 amino acids long. V was pared by 2 bases and J by 9 bases, with 9 bases between. The CDR3 bases are TGTGCCAGCAGCTTCCTGGGCGGTGAGCAGTTCTTC. This encodes CASSFLGGEQFF.

The chain recombines TRBV10-1 with TRBJ2-5; 7 nucleotides align to TRBD1. V gave up 1 base and J gave up 4 bases; unmatched junction bases: 0. The CDR3 is made up of 13 amino acids. Germline CDR1 WNHNN, CDR2 SYGVQD (reference sequence). The CDR3 region has the DNA TGCGCCAGCAGTGAGTGGACAGGAGAGACCCAGTACTTC. Translation gives CASSEWTGETQYF.

CDR3 protein: CASSQVWGEQFF. CDR3 bases: TGCGCCAGCAGCCAAGTTTGGGGTGAGCAGTTCTTC. The chain uses TRBV4-1 and TRBJ2-1, with D hard to call. The CDR3 totals 12 residues. Germline CDR1 MGHRA, CDR2 YSYEKL. Deletions cut 1 base from V and 9 bases from J, with 7 bases between.

The genes are TRBV5-1 and TRBJ2-1, with 8 bases lining up with TRBD2. The junction had 7 bases not matched to a gene; V was cut back by 0 bases and J by 5 bases. Per germline, CDR1 SGHRS and CDR2 YFSETQ. This CDR3 comprises 16 residues. DNA for the CDR3: TGCGCCAGCAGCTTGGTCGGGGGGGCCCTAGACAATGAGCAGTTCTTC. This encodes CASSLVGGALDNEQFF.

The chain links TRBV7-9 to TRBJ2-1; no definite D call. This CDR3 region has 14 residues. With 5 bases removed from V and 8 bases from J, the gap between germline ends came to 16 bases. Germline-derived CDR1 and CDR2 are SEHNR and FQNEAQ (reference sequence). The CDR3 DNA sequence: TGTGCCAGCAGCGACCCTCTCGGCACTTATGAGCAGTTCTTC. The encoded protein is CASSDPLGTYEQFF.

The chain is built from TRBV6-1 and TRBJ2-3; the D is unclear. There are 13 residues in the CDR3. CDR1 is MNHNS, CDR2 SASEGT, per germline. V was clipped by 5 bases and J by 4 bases, with 10 bases between them. CDR3 bases: TGTGCCAGCAGTCCAGAGTGGGCAGATACGCAGTATTTT. Translation gives CASSPEWADTQYF.

The chain couples TRBV28 to TRBJ1-2, with 12 bases aligning to TRBD1. Germline loops: CDR1 MDHEN, CDR2 SYDVKM. The V and J ends lost 8 bases and 7 bases, in that order; junction bases with no gene match: 11. This CDR3 is built from 15 residues. DNA of the CDR3: TGTGCCAGCCATACACCGGGACAGGGGGCGGGTGGCTACACCTTC. This encodes CASHTPGQGAGGYTF.

Note on this clonotype: The junction does not match germline at one end; this may be a read error. The chain couples TRBV29-1 to TRBJ1-2; no reliable D call. The CDR3 covers 15 residues. CDR1 is SQVTM, CDR2 ANQGSEA, per germline. CDR3 bases: TGCAGCGTTGATGCTCTGAGCCCCCTTAACTATGGCCACACCTTC. Protein product: CSVDALSPLNYGHTF. Drawing the rest from reference TRBV29-1 and TRBJ1-2, the complete variable domain is SAVISQKPSRDICQRGTSLTIQCQVDSQVTMMFWYRQQPGQSLTLIATANQGSEATYESGFVIDKFPISRPNLTFSTLTVSNMSPEDSSIYLCSVDALSPLNYGHTFGSGTRLTVV.

There are a few counts of this clonotype. The chain uses TRBV7-9 and TRBJ2-1, with no clear D. From germline, CDR1 is SEHNR and CDR2 FQNEAQ (reference sequence). Trimming shortened V by 5 bases and J by 6 bases, and 11 bases separated the two germline ends. This CDR3 has 13 amino acids. This CDR3 reads CASSGPGGNEQFF. The CDR3 region has the DNA TGTGCCAGCAGCGGGCCCGGCGGCAATGAGCAGTTCTTC.

The J gene is TRBJ2-1, the V gene TRBV6-5; 8 nucleotides match TRBD2. After removal of 6 bases from V and 2 bases from J, the junction contained 6 bases not matched to a gene. Per the germline V gene, CDR1 is MNHEY and CDR2 is SVGAGI. CDR3 size: 15 residues. The CDR3 region has the DNA TGTGCCAGCAGAAAGCGGGGGACCCCCTACAATGAGCAGTTCTTC. Protein product: CASRKRGTPYNEQFF.

This clonotype has only a few counts. The chain employs TRBV5-6 and TRBJ1-6, with D possibly matching TRBD1 (6 bases). Germline assignment: CDR1 SGHDT and CDR2 YYEEEE. V was pared by 4 bases and J by 2 bases, with 16 bases between. This CDR3 contains 17 residues. In DNA form, the CDR3 reads TGTGCCAGCAGCCGACGGGTACAGGGCCCCTATAATTCACCCCTCCACTTT. Translation gives CASSRRVQGPYNSPLHF. The full variable domain, completed using reference TRBV5-6 and TRBJ1-6, is DAGVTQSPTHLIKTRGQQVTLRCSPKSGHDTVSWYQQALGQGPQFIFQYYEEEERQRGNFPDRFSGHQFPNYSSELNVNALLLGDSALYLCASSRRVQGPYNSPLHFGNGTRLTVT.

The DNA of the CDR3 is TGTGCCACCACCGATGCCGGGGGAGGCTACACCTTC. Protein: CATTDAGGGYTF. The chain links TRBV24-1 to TRBJ1-2, with D possibly matching TRBD1 (5 bases). CDR1 KGHDR and CDR2 SFDVKD come from the germline V gene. The CDR3 length is 12 residues. Trimming shortened V by 8 bases and J by 8 bases, and 14 bases separated the two germline ends.

In regard to this clonotype: One end of the junction is discordant with germline, which a read error may explain. V and J are TRBV10-3 and TRBJ2-7; possibly TRBD1 for D (6 bases). Gene TRBJ2-5 matches the end of the DNA better, so the J call may be wrong. There are 13 residues in the CDR3. Germline V gene lookup returns CDR1 ENHRY and CDR2 SYGVKD. Here the CDR3 DNA reads TGTACCATCAGTGACTGGCAGGGGGAGACCCAGTACTTC. This codes for CTISDWQGETQYF.